This T cell receptor beta chain originates from a study of blood T cell repertoires in COVID-19 (dated by TCRdb to the early 2020s). The study in broad terms: Samples from collaborators originated in the United States, Italy and Spain and spanned both the acute and convalescent phases of COVID-19. The prospective study material was composed of cDNA or gDNA derived from T cells, B-cell-depleted T cells, or PBMCs. Subjects who had been exposed to COVID-19, were actively infected with it, or had recovered from it provided the deeply sampled blood TCRbeta repertoires that made up the dataset. A freely available public database, intended as a resource for researchers studying the immune response to SARS-CoV-2, is where the repertoires were released. Samples were obtained from the ongoing ImmuneRACE study (first 160 participants) and from about 1,300 subjects provided by 6 global collaborators. A de-identified subject ID, COVID-19 status, age in years and sex were almost always included in the sample metadata. Where HLA class I and class II types were available, the types were taken from metadata supplied by the sample provider, not from assay-based typing. Overall results and qualifications from the work: How much clinical and demographic metadata was included differed by source and by participant, and the metadata was provided uncurated.

TCRbeta CDR3 regions were amplified from genomic DNA using the immunoSEQ Assay, a bias-controlled multiplex PCR. Per the authors' processing: Nucleated cell counts per sample were estimated from amplification of reference gene primers within the assay. To quantify the absolute abundance of each unique TCRbeta CDR3 rearrangement, sequence reads were collapsed and filtered. For each sample, productive Simpson clonality was calculated as the square root of Simpson's diversity index across productive rearrangements. TCRdb's version of the immuneACCESS table is confined to in-frame rearrangements and falls short of the full clone set. An unresolved V gene accounts for under half of the shortfall where checked; the remainder is of unknown origin. V and J calls plus clone size are reproduced from that table; the DNA served to infer D and trimming. Present in this sample are 50,000 to 80,000 clones, more than 75% of which were seen just once. In total, the top ten clones hold approximately 15% of the sample.

Including cysteine and phenylalanine, the CDR3 has 15 amino acids. Of the read, only the CDR3 DNA is kept; its 45 bases are in frame from base 1. CDR1 is given as GTSNPN and CDR2 as SVGIG, both from the germline V gene (reference sequence). V lost 2 bases and J lost 10 bases, and the count of bases not matched to a germline gene is 13. Only a few counts were recorded for this clone. The target of this receptor is not known. No much larger clonotype is one base removed from it; base qualities were not supplied. One collaborating source in Seattle enrolled patients during active infection and followed them longitudinally through the course of disease. The collaborating institutions used their own protocols to collect whole blood in K2EDTA tubes. For TCRbeta analysis, collaborators shipped samples as frozen whole blood, isolated PBMCs, or DNA extracted from either of those sample types.

Sequences were obtained from peripheral blood. This TCR came from a man in his 60s with COVID-19, enrolled during active disease. Rearrangement joined TRBV30 to TRBJ2-1; 8 middle bases align to TRBD2. The DNA is as follows: TGTGCCTGGAGTCCGGGGGATTCGACTAGCGAGGAGCAGTTCTTC. Its coded protein is CAWSPGDSTSEEQFF. The full variable domain, completed from the reference TRBV30 and TRBJ2-1 proteins outside the CDR3, reads SQTIHQWPATLVQPVGSPLSLECTVEGTSNPNLYWYRQAAGRGLQLLFYSVGIGQISSEVPQNLSASRPQDRQFILSSKKLLLSDSGFYLCAWSPGDSTSEEQFFGPGTRLTVL.